The 29 T cell receptor beta chains below come from one sample, sequenced in a study of cytomegalovirus exposure and HLA in healthy donors. A multiplex PCR was run with 60 Vbeta primers and 13 Jbeta primers. Here immunoSEQ multiplex PCR was the method, and the copy in TCRdb shows in-frame clones only, minus some. Among around 150,000 clones listed, about 74% were seen once. Sequenced input: PBMCs. These receptors were collected from a man aged 25-40 years in good health and CMV-seronegative.

The genes are TRBV28 and TRBJ2-1; TRBD2 agrees at 15 bases. V was clipped by 10 bases and J by 7 bases; unmatched bases: 2. The CDR3 length is 13 residues. Germline assignment: CDR1 MDHEN and CDR2 SYDVKM. CDR3 loop: CATGLAGGNEQFF. DNA for the CDR3: TGTGCCACCGGACTAGCGGGAGGGAATGAGCAGTTCTTC. The entire variable domain, with the rest obtained from reference TRBV28 and TRBJ2-1, is as follows: DVKVTQSSRYLVKRTGEKVFLECVQDMDHENMFWYRQDPGLGLRLIYFSYDVKMKEKGDIPEGYSVSREKKERFSLILESASTNQTSMYLCATGLAGGNEQFFGPGTRLTVL.

The J gene is TRBJ2-7, the V gene TRBV5-8; TRBD1 might be the D (6 bases). Per the germline V gene, CDR1 is SGHTS and CDR2 is YDEGEE. V lost 0 bases, J lost 2 bases, and 12 bases lay in between. There are 15 residues in the CDR3. The CDR3 DNA sequence: TGTGCCAGCAGCTTGGCGGGACACCCGACCTACGAGCAGTACTTC. This codes for CASSLAGHPTYEQYF.

J is TRBJ2-7 and V is TRBV6-5; 8 nucleotides agree with TRBD1. This CDR3 contains 13 residues. Looked up from germline, CDR1 is MNHEY and CDR2 is SVGAGI. J was trimmed by 3 bases and V by 7 bases; bases with no gene match: 5. The CDR3 is CASKATGVYEQYF. In nucleotides, the CDR3 is TGTGCCAGCAAGGCGACAGGGGTCTACGAGCAGTACTTC.

The rearrangement links TRBV6-5 to TRBJ2-7, with 9 bases aligning to TRBD1. The junction had 2 bases not matched to a gene; V was cut back by 2 bases and J by 6 bases. The CDR3 totals 13 residues. CDR1 is MNHEY, CDR2 SVGAGI, per germline. The CDR3 loop is CASSYLTGGEQYF. The CDR3 DNA reads TGTGCCAGCAGTTACCTGACAGGGGGCGAGCAGTACTTC.

The chain employs TRBV9 and TRBJ2-5; 13 bases are a match to TRBD2. Per the germline V gene, CDR1 is SGDLS and CDR2 is YYNGEE. The CDR3 is made up of 16 amino acids. V was pared by 0 bases and J by 10 bases, with 9 bases of the junction left unmatched. CDR3 protein: CASSVGLAGGHGDQYF. The CDR3 nucleotides are TGTGCCAGCAGCGTAGGACTAGCGGGAGGTCATGGGGACCAGTACTTC.

J is TRBJ2-7 and V is TRBV6-1; the match to TRBD2 covers 13 bases. With 4 bases clipped from V and 7 bases from J, the junction kept 10 bases outside the gene matches. Germline-derived CDR1 and CDR2 are MNHNS and SASEGT. The CDR3 loop spans 16 amino acids. This CDR3 reads CASSGPPGLAGSEQYF. The CDR3 DNA follows: TGTGCCAGCAGTGGCCCACCGGGACTAGCGGGAAGTGAGCAGTACTTC.

The chain combines TRBV5-4 with TRBJ2-5, with 12 bases lining up with TRBD2. The V gene's germline CDR1 is SGHNT and CDR2 YYREEE (reference sequence). CDR3 size: 18 residues. Trimming removed 3 bases from V and 2 bases from J; junction bases left unmatched: 11. CDR3 amino acids: CASSSTGLAGSLQETQYF. Written as DNA, the CDR3 is TGTGCCAGCAGCTCTACGGGACTAGCGGGTTCCCTTCAAGAGACCCAGTACTTC.

The chain links TRBV2 to TRBJ1-5; D uncertain. Germline CDR1 reads SNHLY; CDR2 reads FYNNEI. The V gene lost 4 bases and the J gene lost 5 bases, with 12 bases spanning the gap. CDR3 size: 14 residues. The CDR3 nucleotides are TGTGCCAGCAGTGGAGACCGCGGTGATCAGCCCCAGCATTTT. Protein sequence: CASSGDRGDQPQHF.

This clone is a singleton in its sample. The CDR3 nucleotides read TGTGCCAGCAGCCAAGGACTCTTGGGAGATACGCAGTATTTT. It specifies CASSQGLLGDTQYF. V is TRBV11-2 and J is TRBJ2-3, with D possibly matching TRBD2 (5 bases). CDR1 is SGHAT and CDR2 is FQNNGV in the germline V gene. The length of the CDR3 is 14 residues. Trimming stripped 5 bases from V and 5 bases from J, with 14 bases between.

The chain uses TRBV5-1 and TRBJ1-2, with D possibly matching TRBD1 (6 bases). The ends were cut back, 3 bases at V and 5 bases at J, with 11 bases in the middle. The CDR3 contains 13 residues. Germline V gene data show CDR1 as SGHRS and CDR2 as YFSETQ. The CDR3 loop is CASSYGQLYGYTF. CDR3 DNA sequence: TGCGCCAGCAGCTACGGACAGTTATATGGCTACACCTTC.

This chain links TRBV6-1 with TRBJ2-5, with D hard to call. Germline loops: CDR1 MNHNS, CDR2 SASEGT. The ends were cut back, 1 base at V and 5 bases at J, with 14 bases in the middle. The CDR3 has 15 residues. The CDR3: CASSEDDGSRETQYF. The CDR3, as DNA: TGTGCCAGCAGTGAAGACGATGGTTCTAGGGAGACCCAGTACTTC.

The genes are TRBV9 and TRBJ2-7, with a tentative D call TRBD2 (6 bases). Germline loops: CDR1 SGDLS, CDR2 YYNGEE. Trimming left V 3 bases short and J 4 bases short, with 17 bases between. The CDR3 loop spans 15 amino acids. In DNA form, the CDR3 reads TGTGCCAGCAGCGCCTCGGATGGGAGCGGGTACGAGCAGTACTTC. Translated, it gives CASSASDGSGYEQYF.

The V and J genes are TRBV19 and TRBJ2-1; D unresolved. CDR3 length equals 13 residues. V lost 2 bases and J 4 bases, leaving 6 bases between the germline ends. The germline gives CDR1 LNHDA, CDR2 SQIVND (reference sequence). The CDR3 loop reads CASSINTYNEQFF. The CDR3 region has the DNA TGTGCCAGTAGTATAAATACTTACAATGAGCAGTTCTTC.

The gene calls are TRBV6-5 and TRBJ2-6; D call uncertain. The germline gives CDR1 MNHEY, CDR2 SVGAGI. This CDR3 comprises 14 residues. V was trimmed by 6 bases and J by 0 bases, leaving 6 bases between them. The CDR3 protein is CASRIGSGANVLTF. The CDR3 region has the DNA TGTGCCAGCAGGATCGGCTCTGGGGCCAACGTCCTGACTTTC.

This clone turned up a few times. The chain recombines TRBV2 with TRBJ1-1; a possible D gene is TRBD1 (5 bases). CDR1 and CDR2 (germline): SNHLY, FYNNEI. The CDR3 runs 15 residues. Trimming cost V 4 bases and J 0 bases, with 12 bases left between them. This CDR3 is CASSGPTALNTEAFF. The DNA for the CDR3 is TGTGCCAGCAGTGGTCCGACAGCCCTGAACACTGAAGCTTTCTTT. Complete variable domain (other parts from reference TRBV2 and TRBJ1-1): EPEVTQTPSHQVTQMGQEVILRCVPISNHLYFYWYRQILGQKVEFLVSFYNNEISEKSEIFDDQFSVERPDGSNFTLKIRSTKLEDSAMYFCASSGPTALNTEAFFGQGTRLTVV.

This chain connects TRBV7-9 to TRBJ2-7; possibly TRBD1 for D (6 bases). The CDR3 runs 15 residues. Germline-derived CDR1 and CDR2 are SEHNR and FQNEAQ (reference sequence). V was shortened by 4 bases and J by 4 bases, with 17 bases between the two germline ends. The CDR3 DNA reads as TGTGCCAGCAGCTCAGGACAGTCGAGGGTTTACGAGCAGTACTTC. It yields the protein CASSSGQSRVYEQYF.

The V call is TRBV6-5, the J call TRBJ1-1; a possible D gene is TRBD1 (6 bases). The CDR3 totals 12 residues. Germline loops: CDR1 MNHEY, CDR2 SVGAGI. V lost 4 bases and J lost 8, with 11 bases in between. CDR3 loop: CASSSRQDEAFF. The CDR3 coding sequence is TGTGCCAGCAGTTCCCGACAGGACGAAGCTTTCTTT.

This chain links TRBV5-1 with TRBJ2-5; 9 positions match TRBD1. V shed 5 bases and J 5 bases; nucleotides not matched to a gene: 7. CDR1 SGHRS and CDR2 YFSETQ come from the germline V gene. The CDR3 is 14 amino acids. As DNA, the CDR3 is TGCGCCAGCAGTTACGGGACAGGGAGTGAGACCCAGTACTTC. It translates to CASSYGTGSETQYF.

J is TRBJ2-5 and V is TRBV10-3; 8 positions agree with TRBD1. The germline CDR1 and CDR2 sequences are ENHRY and SYGVKD. V dropped 3 bases and J dropped 5; count of bases not matched to a gene: 5. This CDR3 spans 14 amino acids. CDR3 loop: CAISEWQGAETQYF. CDR3 bases: TGTGCCATCAGTGAATGGCAGGGGGCGGAGACCCAGTACTTC.

The chain joins TRBV30 to TRBJ2-7, with TRBD1 matching over 9 bases. Germline V gene lookup returns CDR1 GTSNPN and CDR2 SVGIG (reference sequence). J lost 1 base, V lost 3 bases, and 4 bases had no gene match. The CDR3 covers 14 residues. CDR3 region: CAWSEGTGSYEQYF. In DNA, the CDR3 is TGTGCCTGGAGCGAAGGGACAGGGTCCTACGAGCAGTACTTC.

V and J are TRBV7-3 and TRBJ2-3; 12 bases line up with TRBD2. This CDR3 spans 16 amino acids. CDR1 and CDR2 from the germline V gene are SGHTA and FQGTGA. The junction had 5 bases not matched to a gene; V was cut back by 2 bases and J by 5 bases. The DNA of the CDR3 is TGTGCCAGCAGCTTAGGCCCTAGCGGGAGGGGAGATACGCAGTATTTT. Translating it yields CASSLGPSGRGDTQYF.

This clone was found a few times. This sequence joins TRBV5-6 and TRBJ1-1, with D possibly matching TRBD1 (5 bases). CDR1 is SGHDT, CDR2 YYEEEE, per germline. V shed 0 bases and J shed 4 bases, with 10 bases lying between them. The CDR3 loop spans 14 amino acids. CDR3 amino acids: CASSLAVGPTEAFF. The CDR3 DNA is TGTGCCAGCAGCTTGGCCGTGGGGCCCACTGAAGCTTTCTTT.

The rearrangement joins TRBV7-3 to TRBJ2-1; D is ambiguous. Trimming shortened V by 2 bases and J by 2 bases, and 4 bases separated the two germline ends. Germline CDR1 SGHTA, CDR2 FQGTGA. CDR3 size: 13 residues. In DNA form, the CDR3 reads TGTGCCAGCAGCTTAGCGGCCTACAATGAGCAGTTCTTC. Translating gives CASSLAAYNEQFF.

A few counts support this clone. J is TRBJ1-1 and V is TRBV30; TRBD1 is a possible D gene (5 bases). Per germline, CDR1 GTSNPN and CDR2 SVGIG (reference sequence). The CDR3 is 14 residues long. V gave up 4 bases and J gave up 1 base, with 13 bases separating them. CDR3 sequence: CAWTLGGENTEAFF. In nucleotides, the CDR3 is TGTGCCTGGACCCTGGGGGGGGAGAACACTGAAGCTTTCTTT.

The rearrangement uses TRBV6-5 and TRBJ2-2, with 7 bases lining up with TRBD1. Germline CDR1 MNHEY, CDR2 SVGAGI. This CDR3 is built from 16 residues. The ends lost 2 bases at V and 4 bases at J; junction bases unmatched: 7. CDR3: CASSYGLGDSTGELFF. CDR3 DNA: TGTGCCAGCAGTTACGGATTGGGGGACAGCACCGGGGAGCTGTTTTTT.

V usage is TRBV28 and J usage is TRBJ2-1; perhaps TRBD1 as D (5 bases). This CDR3 comprises 17 residues. V was pared by 5 bases and J by 4 bases, with 21 bases between. CDR1 and CDR2 (germline): MDHEN, SYDVKM. In DNA form, the CDR3 reads TGTGCCAGCAGTATGACACAGGTCCGCAAGGTATACAATGAGCAGTTCTTC. As protein: CASSMTQVRKVYNEQFF.

The chain carries TRBV13 and TRBJ2-7; the match to TRBD2 covers 12 bases. The CDR3 contains 15 residues. Trimming took 5 bases from V and 4 from J; bases not matched to a gene: 6. Germline CDR1 is PRHDT and CDR2 is FYEKMQ (reference sequence). The CDR3 spells CASSITSGRRYEQYF. In DNA, the CDR3 is TGTGCCAGCAGCATAACTAGCGGGAGGAGGTACGAGCAGTACTTC.

The chain has TRBV11-2 and TRBJ2-3; D remains ambiguous. The germline gives CDR1 SGHAT, CDR2 FQNNGV. The CDR3 extends over 14 amino acids. V dropped 2 bases and J dropped 3 bases, with 9 bases sitting between them. The CDR3 reads CASSLPPETDTQYF. The CDR3 DNA sequence: TGTGCCAGCAGCTTACCCCCCGAGACAGATACGCAGTATTTT.

This chain links TRBV5-4 with TRBJ2-2, with 9 positions matching TRBD2. In germline, CDR1 is SGHNT, CDR2 YYREEE (reference sequence). The length of the CDR3 is 15 residues. V lost 0 bases and J lost 7; bases outside the gene matches: 4. This chain's CDR3 is CASSLVAGVSGELFF. The DNA for the CDR3 is TGTGCCAGCAGCTTGGTAGCGGGAGTAAGCGGGGAGCTGTTTTTT.